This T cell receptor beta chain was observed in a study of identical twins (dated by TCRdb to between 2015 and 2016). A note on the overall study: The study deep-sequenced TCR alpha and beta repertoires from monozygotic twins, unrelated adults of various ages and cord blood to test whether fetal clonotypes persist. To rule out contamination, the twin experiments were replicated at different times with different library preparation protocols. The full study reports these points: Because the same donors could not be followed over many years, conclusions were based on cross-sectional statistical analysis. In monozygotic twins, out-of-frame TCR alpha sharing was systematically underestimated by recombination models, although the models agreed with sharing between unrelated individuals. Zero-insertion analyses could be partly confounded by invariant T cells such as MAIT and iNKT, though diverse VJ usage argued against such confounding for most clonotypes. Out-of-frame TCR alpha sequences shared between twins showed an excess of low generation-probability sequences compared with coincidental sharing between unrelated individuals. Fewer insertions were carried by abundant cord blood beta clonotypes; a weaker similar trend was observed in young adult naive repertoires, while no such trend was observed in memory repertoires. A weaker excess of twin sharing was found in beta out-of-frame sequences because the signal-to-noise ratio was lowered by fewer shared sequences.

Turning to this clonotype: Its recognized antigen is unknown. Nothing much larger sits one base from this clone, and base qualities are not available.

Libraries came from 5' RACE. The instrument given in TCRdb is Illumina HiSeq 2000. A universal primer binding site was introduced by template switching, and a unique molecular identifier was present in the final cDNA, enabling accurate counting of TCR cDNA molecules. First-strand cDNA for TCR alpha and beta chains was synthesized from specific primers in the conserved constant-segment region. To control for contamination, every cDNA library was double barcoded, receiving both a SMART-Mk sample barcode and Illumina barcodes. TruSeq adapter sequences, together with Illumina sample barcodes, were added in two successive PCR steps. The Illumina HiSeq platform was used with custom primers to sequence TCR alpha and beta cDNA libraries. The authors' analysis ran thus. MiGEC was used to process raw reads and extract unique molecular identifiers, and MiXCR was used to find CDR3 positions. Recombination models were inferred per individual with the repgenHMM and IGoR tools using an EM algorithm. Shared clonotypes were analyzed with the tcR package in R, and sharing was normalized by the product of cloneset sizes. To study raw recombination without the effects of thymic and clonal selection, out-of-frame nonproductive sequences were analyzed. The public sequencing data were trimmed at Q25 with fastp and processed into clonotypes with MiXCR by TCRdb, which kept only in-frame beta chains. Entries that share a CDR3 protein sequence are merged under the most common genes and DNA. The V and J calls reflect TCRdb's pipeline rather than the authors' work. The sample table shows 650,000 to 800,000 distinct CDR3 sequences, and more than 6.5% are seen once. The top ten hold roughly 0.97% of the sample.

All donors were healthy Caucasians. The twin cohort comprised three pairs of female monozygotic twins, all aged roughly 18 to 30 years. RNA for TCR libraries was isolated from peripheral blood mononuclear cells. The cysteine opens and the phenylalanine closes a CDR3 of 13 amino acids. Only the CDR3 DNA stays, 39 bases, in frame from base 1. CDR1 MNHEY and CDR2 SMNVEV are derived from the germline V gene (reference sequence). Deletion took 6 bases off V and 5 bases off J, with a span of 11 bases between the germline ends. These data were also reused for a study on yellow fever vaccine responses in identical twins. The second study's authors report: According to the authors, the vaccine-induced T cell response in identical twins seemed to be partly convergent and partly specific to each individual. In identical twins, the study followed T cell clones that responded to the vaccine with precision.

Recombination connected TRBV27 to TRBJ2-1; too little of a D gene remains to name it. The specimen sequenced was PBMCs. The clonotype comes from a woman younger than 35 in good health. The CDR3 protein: CASRKPGNNEQFF. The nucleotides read TGTGCCAGCAGGAAGCCTGGAAACAATGAGCAGTTCTTC.